This passage covers 5 T cell receptor beta chains from one sample sequenced in a study of blood T cell repertoires in COVID-19. This table comes from immunoSEQ multiplex PCR, and its TCRdb copy is limited to in-frame clones, with some not included. This table holds 55,000 or so clones, 70% to 90% found once. The specimen was peripheral blood. Every receptor here comes from a man in his sixties with active or convalescent COVID-19.

The rearrangement links TRBV14 to TRBJ1-1, with 12 nucleotides matching TRBD1. The germline gives CDR1 SGHDN, CDR2 FVKESK. The CDR3 loop spans 18 amino acids. The V gene end was trimmed by 0 bases and the J gene end by 3 bases; junction bases not matched to a gene: 8. CDR3 coding DNA: TGTGCCAGCAGCCAAGAGGGGTGGGACAGGGGGCCGTACACTGAAGCTTTCTTT. It encodes CASSQEGWDRGPYTEAFF.

The chain joins TRBV5-6 to TRBJ1-4, with D possibly TRBD1 on 6 matching bases. The CDR3 totals 15 residues. CDR1 SGHDT and CDR2 YYEEEE come from the germline V gene. The germline V and J ends were trimmed by 2 bases and 8 bases, with 16 bases remaining between them. CDR3 nucleotides: TGTGCCAGCAGCTTTTTAGGGGGGGCGGAGGAAAAACTGTTTTTT. Translation: CASSFLGGAEEKLFF. Complete variable domain (other parts from reference TRBV5-6 and TRBJ1-4): DAGVTQSPTHLIKTRGQQVTLRCSPKSGHDTVSWYQQALGQGPQFIFQYYEEEERQRGNFPDRFSGHQFPNYSSELNVNALLLGDSALYLCASSFLGGAEEKLFFGSGTQLSVL.

The V call is TRBV5-1, the J call TRBJ2-1; 7 bases fit TRBD2. Losses at the gene ends were 4 bases for V and 12 bases for J; bases not matched to a gene: 25. The CDR3 is 18 amino acids. Germline V gives CDR1 SGHRS, CDR2 YFSETQ. In DNA form, the CDR3 reads TGCGCCAGCAGCGAGGTCGCTAGCGGTTATAAAGCGGTCCTCGTGCAGTTCTTC. It codes for CASSEVASGYKAVLVQFF.

This clone turned up a few times. This chain connects TRBV7-9 to TRBJ1-1, with 7 bases fitting TRBD1. CDR1 is SEHNR and CDR2 is FQNEAQ in the germline V gene (reference sequence). J was trimmed by 4 bases and V by 5 bases; bases with no gene match: 7. The CDR3 length is 14 residues. The CDR3 DNA reads TGTGCCAGCAGCATCCCGACAGGGCGCACTGAAGCTTTCTTT. Translating it yields CASSIPTGRTEAFF.

Regarding this clone: Other DNA sequences from this sample encode an identical CDR3 as well. J is TRBJ1-5 and V is TRBV9, with 7 bases that match TRBD1. This CDR3 spans 14 amino acids. Germline loops: CDR1 SGDLS, CDR2 YYNGEE. V shed 0 bases, J shed 5 bases, and the junction held 2 bases outside the gene matches. CDR3 sequence (DNA): TGTGCCAGCAGCGTAGGACAGGGAGATCAGCCCCAGCATTTT. Translating gives CASSVGQGDQPQHF. Full variable domain (outside the CDR3, taken from reference TRBV9 and TRBJ1-5): DSGVTQTPKHLITATGQRVTLRCSPRSGDLSVYWYQQSLDQGLQFLIQYYNGEERAKGNILERFSAQQFPDLHSELNLSSLELGDSALYFCASSVGQGDQPQHFGDGTRLSIL.